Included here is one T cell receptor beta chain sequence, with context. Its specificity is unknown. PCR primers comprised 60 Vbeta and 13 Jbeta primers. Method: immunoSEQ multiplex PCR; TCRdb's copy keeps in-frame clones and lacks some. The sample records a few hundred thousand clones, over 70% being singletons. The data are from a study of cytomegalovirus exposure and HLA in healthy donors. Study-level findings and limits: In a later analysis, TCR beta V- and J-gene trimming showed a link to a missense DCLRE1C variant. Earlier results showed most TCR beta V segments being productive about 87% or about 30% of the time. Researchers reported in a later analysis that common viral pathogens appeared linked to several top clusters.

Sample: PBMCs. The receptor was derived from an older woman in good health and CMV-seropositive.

In nucleotides, the CDR3 is TGTGCCAGCAGCCCTCCGGCTAGTGAGGTCCTTAGCGAGCAGTACTTC. This gives the protein CASSPPASEVLSEQYF. The chain recombines TRBV5-4 with TRBJ2-7; D is unresolved. This CDR3 region has 16 residues. Germline CDR1 is SGHNT and CDR2 is YYREEE (reference sequence). Deletions cut 4 bases from V and 6 bases from J, with 23 bases between.